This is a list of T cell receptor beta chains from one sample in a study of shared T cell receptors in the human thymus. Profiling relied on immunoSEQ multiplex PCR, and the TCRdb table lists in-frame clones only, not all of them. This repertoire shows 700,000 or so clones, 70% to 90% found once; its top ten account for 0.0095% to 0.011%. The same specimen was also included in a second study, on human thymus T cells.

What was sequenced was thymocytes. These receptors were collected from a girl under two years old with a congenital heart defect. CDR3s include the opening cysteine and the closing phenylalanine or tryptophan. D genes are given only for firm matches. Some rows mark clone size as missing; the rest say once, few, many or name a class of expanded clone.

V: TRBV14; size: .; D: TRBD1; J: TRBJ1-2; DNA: TGTGCCAGCAGCCCTATGGGACAGTACGACTATGGCTACACCTTC; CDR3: CASSPMGQYDYGYTF
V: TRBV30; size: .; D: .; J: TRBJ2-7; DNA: TGTGCCTGGACGTCCCCAGACAAGAGCTCCTACGAGCAGTACTTC; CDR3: CAWTSPDKSSYEQYF
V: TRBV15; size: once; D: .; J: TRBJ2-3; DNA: TGTGCCACCAGCAGAAGACTGGTTCCCCTAACTAGCACAGATACGCAGTATTTT; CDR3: CATSRRLVPLTSTDTQYF
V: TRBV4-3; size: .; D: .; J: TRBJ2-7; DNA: TGCGCCAGCAGCCAAGATCGACGGGACATGACCTTAGCGCAGTACTTC; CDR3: CASSQDRRDMTLAQYF
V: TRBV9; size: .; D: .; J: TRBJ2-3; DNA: TGTGCCAGCAGTGGAATACAGGGCCCTAGCACAGATACGCAGTATTTT; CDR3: CASSGIQGPSTDTQYF
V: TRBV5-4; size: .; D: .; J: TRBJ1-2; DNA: TGTGCCAGCAGCTTGAGGTCCTTGCGGGGCAGGGAGTGTGGCTACACCTTC; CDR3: CASSLRSLRGRECGYTF
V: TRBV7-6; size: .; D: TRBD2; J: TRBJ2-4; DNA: TGTGCCAGCAGTCAGCGGGGTGATCACATTCAGTACTTC; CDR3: CASSQRGDHIQYF
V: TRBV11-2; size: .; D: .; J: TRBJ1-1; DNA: TGTGCCAGCAGCTCCAAAAACACTGAAGCTTTCTTT; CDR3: CASSSKNTEAFF
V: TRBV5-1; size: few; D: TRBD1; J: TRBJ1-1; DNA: TGCGCCAGCAGAGAGGACAGGAATCCGAACACTGAAGCTTTCTTT; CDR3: CASREDRNPNTEAFF
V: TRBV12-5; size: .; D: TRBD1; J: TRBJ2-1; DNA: TGTGCTAGTGGACATGACCGGGACAGCCTCAATGAGCAGTTCTTC; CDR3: CASGHDRDSLNEQFF
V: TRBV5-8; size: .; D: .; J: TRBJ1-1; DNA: TGTGCCAGCAACCCAAGTCCGGACATAAACACTGAAGCTTTCTTT; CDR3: CASNPSPDINTEAFF
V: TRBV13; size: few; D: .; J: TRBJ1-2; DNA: TGTGCCAGCAGCTCGGACCTCAGGGGTTTCTATGGCTACACCTTC; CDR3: CASSSDLRGFYGYTF
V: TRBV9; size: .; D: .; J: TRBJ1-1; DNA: TGTGCCAGCAGCGTAGGAGTCCGGGATAGGAACACTGAAGCTTTCTTT; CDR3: CASSVGVRDRNTEAFF
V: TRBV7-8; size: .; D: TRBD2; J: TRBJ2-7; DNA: TGTGCCAGCAGCTTACTGGGTCGGGGGGGAACCTACGAGCAGTACTTC; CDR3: CASSLLGRGGTYEQYF
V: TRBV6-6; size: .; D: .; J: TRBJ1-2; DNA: TGTGCCAGCAGTTACTCCACAGGGTATGGCTACACCTTC; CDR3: CASSYSTGYGYTF
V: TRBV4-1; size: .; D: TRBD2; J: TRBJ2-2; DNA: TGCGCCAGCAGCCGAGTTACTAGCGAGGTCGGGGAGCTGTTTTTT; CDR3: CASSRVTSEVGELFF
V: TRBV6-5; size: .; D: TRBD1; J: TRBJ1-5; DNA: TGTGCCAGCAGAAGCCCGGGACAGGGTAATCAGCCCCAGCATTTT; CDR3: CASRSPGQGNQPQHF
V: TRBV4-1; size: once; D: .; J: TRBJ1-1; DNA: TGCGCCAGCAGCCAGAGACAGACAGCTAACACTGAAGCTTTCTTT; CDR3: CASSQRQTANTEAFF
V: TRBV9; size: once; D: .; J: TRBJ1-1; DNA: TGTGCCAGCAGGCTAATAGGGGAGGGGAACACTGAAGCTTTCTTT; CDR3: CASRLIGEGNTEAFF
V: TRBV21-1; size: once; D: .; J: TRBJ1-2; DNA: TGTGCCAGCAGCAAAGGGGAGTTACCCGGGAGGACGCGTAACTATGGCTACACCTTC; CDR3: CASSKGELPGRTRNYGYTF
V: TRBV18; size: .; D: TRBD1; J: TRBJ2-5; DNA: TGTGCCAGCTCACCACAGGGGGCCTGGCAAGAGACCCAGTACTTC; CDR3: CASSPQGAWQETQYF
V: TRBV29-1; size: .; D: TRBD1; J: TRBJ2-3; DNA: TGCAGCGTCCTTAGACAGGGCTGGGACACAGATACGCAGTATTTT; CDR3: CSVLRQGWDTDTQYF
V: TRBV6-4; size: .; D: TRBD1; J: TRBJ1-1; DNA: TGTGCCAGCAGTGACTCGATAGTGGGACAGGGTTTCCGAGCTTTCTTT; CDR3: CASSDSIVGQGFRAFF
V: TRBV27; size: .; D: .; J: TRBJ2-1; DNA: TGTGCCAGCAGTGGCAAACTGTTGGGGGGTGGGAATGAGCAGTTCTTC; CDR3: CASSGKLLGGGNEQFF
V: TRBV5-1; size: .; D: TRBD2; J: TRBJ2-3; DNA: TGCGCCAGCAGCTTGGCGGTTCGGGCGGGGGAGGGTACGCAGTATTTT; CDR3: CASSLAVRAGEGTQYF
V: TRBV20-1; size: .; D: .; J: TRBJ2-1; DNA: TGCAGTGCCCAACAAGTTGAGCAGTTCTTC; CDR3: CSAQQVEQFF
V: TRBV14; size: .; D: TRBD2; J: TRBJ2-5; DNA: TGTGCCAGCAGCCACCTCGGTAGCGGGGGGGCCTTATGGGAGACCCAGTACTTC; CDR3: CASSHLGSGGALWETQYF
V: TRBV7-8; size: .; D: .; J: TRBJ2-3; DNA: TGTGCCAGCAGCTTAGCGCAGGGGTTAACAGATACGCAGTATTTT; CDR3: CASSLAQGLTDTQYF
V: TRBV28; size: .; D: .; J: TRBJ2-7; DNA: TGTGCCAGCAGTCACCTGGGGAGGCAGACCTACGAGCAGTACTTC; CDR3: CASSHLGRQTYEQYF
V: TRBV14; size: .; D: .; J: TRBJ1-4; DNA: TGTGCCAGCAGCCAAGGCGGGCTCAATGAAAAACTGTTTTTT; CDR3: CASSQGGLNEKLFF
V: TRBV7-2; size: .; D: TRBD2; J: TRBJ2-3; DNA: TGTGCCAGCAGCCCCCTGGGGGGGTTCACAGATACGCAGTATTTT; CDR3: CASSPLGGFTDTQYF
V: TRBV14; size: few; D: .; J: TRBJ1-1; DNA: TGTGCCAGCAGCCAAACTAGTAACCTAATCCTGTTGAACACTGAAGCTTTCTTT; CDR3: CASSQTSNLILLNTEAFF
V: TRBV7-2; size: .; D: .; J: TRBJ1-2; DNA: TGTGCCAGCAGCTTAGTCGCTAGGGGCTACACCTTC; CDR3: CASSLVARGYTF
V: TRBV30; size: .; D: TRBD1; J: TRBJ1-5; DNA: TGTGCCTGGAGTCCCATGCCCCGGGACAGGGAAAATCAGCCCCAGCATTTT; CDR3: CAWSPMPRDRENQPQHF
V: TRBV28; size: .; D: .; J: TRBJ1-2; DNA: TGTGCCAGCAGCCAATCAGGGGAATTGTATGGCTACACCTTC; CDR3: CASSQSGELYGYTF